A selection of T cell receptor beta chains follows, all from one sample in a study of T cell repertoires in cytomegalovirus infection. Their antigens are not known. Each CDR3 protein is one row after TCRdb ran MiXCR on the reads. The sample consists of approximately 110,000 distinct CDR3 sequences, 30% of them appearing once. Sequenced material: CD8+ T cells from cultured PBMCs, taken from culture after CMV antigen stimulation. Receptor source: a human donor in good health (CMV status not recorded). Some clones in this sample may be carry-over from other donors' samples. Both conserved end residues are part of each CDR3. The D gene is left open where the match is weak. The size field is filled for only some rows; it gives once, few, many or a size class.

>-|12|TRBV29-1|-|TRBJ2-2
TGCAGCGTTGCTGGTGCCACCGGGGAGCTGTTTTTT
CSVAGATGELFF
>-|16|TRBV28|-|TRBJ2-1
TGTGCCAGCAGACCAAACAGGGTCTTCCTAGGGTATGAGCAGTTCTTC
CASRPNRVFLGYEQFF
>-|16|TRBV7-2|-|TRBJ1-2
TGTGCCAGCAGCCCGAGTGGAGTGGGGGCGAGTTCGGTCTATACCTTC
CASSPSGVGASSVYTF
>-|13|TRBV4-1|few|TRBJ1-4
TGCGCCAGCAGCCAAGAACGGAGTGAAAAACTGTTTTTT
CASSQERSEKLFF
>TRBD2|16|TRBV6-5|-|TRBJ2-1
TGTGCCAGCAGGCCCTTAGCGGGGGATTTCTACAATGAGCAGTTCTTC
CASRPLAGDFYNEQFF
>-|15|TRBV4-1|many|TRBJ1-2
TGCGCCAGCAGCCATCGCCCGGCCATTTCCGATGGCTACACCTTC
CASSHRPAISDGYTF
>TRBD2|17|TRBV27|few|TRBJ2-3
TGTGCCAGCAGTTTATCGGGGTGGCGGGGGGAAGCAGATACGCAGTATTTT
CASSLSGWRGEADTQYF
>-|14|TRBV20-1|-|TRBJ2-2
TGCAGTGCTATTACGGACTCGAACACCGGGGAGCTGTTTTTT
CSAITDSNTGELFF
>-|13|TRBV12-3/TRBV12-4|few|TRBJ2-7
TGTGCCAGCAGCTCAGGGGTTGGGAACGAGCAGTACTTC
CASSSGVGNEQYF
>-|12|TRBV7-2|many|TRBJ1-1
TGTGCCAGCAGCTGGGGGGTGACTGAAGCTTTCTTT
CASSWGVTEAFF
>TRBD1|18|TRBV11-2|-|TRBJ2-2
TGTGCCAGCAGCTTAACGGCCGGGACAGGGGCGATTACGGGGGAGCTGTTTTTT
CASSLTAGTGAITGELFF
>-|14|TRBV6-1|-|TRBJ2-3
TGTGCCAGCGTTGTGGCCCCGGTCACAGATACGCAGTATTTT
CASVVAPVTDTQYF
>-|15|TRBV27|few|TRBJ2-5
TGTGCCAGCAGTTCCCAACAGGGACGGGAAGAGACCCAGTACTTC
CASSSQQGREETQYF
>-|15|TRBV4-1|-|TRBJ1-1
TGCGCCAGCAGCCAGGACCGGGGGCCTGGCACTGAAGCTTTCTTT
CASSQDRGPGTEAFF
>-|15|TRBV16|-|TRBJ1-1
TGTGCCAGCAGCCGATCGCGAGGGGAAAACACTGAAGCTTTCTTT
CASSRSRGENTEAFF
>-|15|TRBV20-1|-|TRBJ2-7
TGCAGTGCTAGAGATCGGGCAGGGGCTTTATACGAGCAGTACTTC
CSARDRAGALYEQYF
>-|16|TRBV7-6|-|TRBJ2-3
TGTGCCAGCAGCGACCCCGGGTCCACCTACACAGATACGCAGTATTTT
CASSDPGSTYTDTQYF
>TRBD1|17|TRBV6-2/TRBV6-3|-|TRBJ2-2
TGTGCCAGCAGTTATACACAGGGGGCCAGGAACACCGGGGAGCTGTTTTTT
CASSYTQGARNTGELFF
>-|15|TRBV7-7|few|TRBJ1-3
TGTGCTAGCAGCTTGGGACACAACCCTGGAAACACCATATATTTT
CASSLGHNPGNTIYF
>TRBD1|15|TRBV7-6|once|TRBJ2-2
TGTGCCAGCAGCAACAGACAGGGGGTTTTCGGGGAGCTGTTTTTT
CASSNRQGVFGELFF
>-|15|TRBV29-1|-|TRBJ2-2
TGCAGCGTTGAAGATCAAATAAGAGGAGCGGGGGAGCTGTTTTTT
CSVEDQIRGAGELFF
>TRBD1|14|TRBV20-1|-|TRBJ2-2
TGCAGTGCTAACGGACAGGGGTACACCGGGGAGCTGTTTTTT
CSANGQGYTGELFF
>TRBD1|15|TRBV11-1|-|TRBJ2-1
TGTGCCAGCAGCCGCCCTGAGACAGGGACCGATGAGCAGTTCTTC
CASSRPETGTDEQFF
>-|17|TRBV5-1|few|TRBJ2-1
TGCGCCAGCAGCTTGTACGGATCGTCAGGCCGATACAATGAGCAGTTCTTC
CASSLYGSSGRYNEQFF
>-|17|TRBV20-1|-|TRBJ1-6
TGCAGTGCTAGAGATTATGAGGGGTACTCCTATAATTCACCCCTCCACTTT
CSARDYEGYSYNSPLHF
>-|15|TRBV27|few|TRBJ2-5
TGTGCCAGCAGTCCAACAGTAAATACCCAAGAGACCCAGTACTTC
CASSPTVNTQETQYF
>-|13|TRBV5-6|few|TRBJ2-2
TGTGCCAGCAGCTTTCCCATCGCCGGGGAGCTGTTTTTT
CASSFPIAGELFF
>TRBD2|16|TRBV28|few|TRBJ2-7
TGTGCCAGCAGTTTGGCGACTAGCGGGGGGGCAGTGGAGCAGTACTTC
CASSLATSGGAVEQYF
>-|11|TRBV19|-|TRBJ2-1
TGTGCCAGTAAAAAGGGGAATGAGCAGTTCTTC
CASKKGNEQFF
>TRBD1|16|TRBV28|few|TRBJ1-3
TGTGCCAGCAGTTTAGAGGGACAGGGGGCAAGAAACACCATATATTTT
CASSLEGQGARNTIYF
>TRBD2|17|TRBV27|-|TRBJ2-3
TGTGCCAGCAGTTCCACGCCAGATAGCGGGGGCACAGATACGCAGTATTTT
CASSSTPDSGGTDTQYF
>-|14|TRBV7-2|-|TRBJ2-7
TGTGCCAGCAGCTTAGAACCGAGGGCCTACGAGCAGTACTTC
CASSLEPRAYEQYF
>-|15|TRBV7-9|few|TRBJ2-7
TGTGCCAGCAGCCCCACACAGGCGGCACCCTACGAGCAGTACTTC
CASSPTQAAPYEQYF
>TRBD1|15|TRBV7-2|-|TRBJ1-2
TGTGCCAGCAGCCCCCGGTGGACAGGAGACTATGGCTACACCTTC
CASSPRWTGDYGYTF
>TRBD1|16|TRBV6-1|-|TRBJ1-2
TGTGCCAGCAGTGGAGGATTGTGGGACAGAAGTTATGGCTACACCTTC
CASSGGLWDRSYGYTF
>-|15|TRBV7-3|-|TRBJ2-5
TGTGCCAGCAGCCCGGGACCTGGCTTCCAAGAGACCCAGTACTTC
CASSPGPGFQETQYF
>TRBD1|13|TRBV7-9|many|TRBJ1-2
TGTGCCAGCAGCCCGGACAGGTCGGGTGGCTACACCTTC
CASSPDRSGGYTF
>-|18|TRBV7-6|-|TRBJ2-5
TGTGCCAGCAGCTTAGAAAGGGGGGGACGGACGGCGCAAGAGACCCAGTACTTC
CASSLERGGRTAQETQYF
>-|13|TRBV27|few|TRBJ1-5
TGTGCCAGCAGTCGGGGAATCAATCAGCCCCAGCATTTT
CASSRGINQPQHF
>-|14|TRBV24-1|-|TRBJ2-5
TGTGCCACCAGTGTGGGGTTAAAGCAAGAGACCCAGTACTTC
CATSVGLKQETQYF
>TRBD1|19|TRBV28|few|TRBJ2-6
TGTGCCAGCAGTAACATCGGGACAGGCCCTAGCTCTGGGGCCAACGTCCTGACTTTC
CASSNIGTGPSSGANVLTF
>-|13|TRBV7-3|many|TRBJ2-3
TGTGCCAGCAGCTTAACGACTACAGATACGCAGTATTTT
CASSLTTTDTQYF
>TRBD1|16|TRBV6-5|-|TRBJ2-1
TGTGCCAGCAGTTACCCTGGAGAACAGGGGTTGGATGAGCAGTTCTTC
CASSYPGEQGLDEQFF
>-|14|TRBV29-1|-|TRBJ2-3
TGCAGCGTTGAAGATCTGGCAGGGAGGGATACGCAGTATTTT
CSVEDLAGRDTQYF
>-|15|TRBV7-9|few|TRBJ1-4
TGTGCCAGCAGCTTAGCGGGGGTCTCTAATGAAAAACTGTTTTTT
CASSLAGVSNEKLFF
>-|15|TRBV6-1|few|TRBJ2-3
TGTGCCAGCAGTGACAGTCCCCGTGGATCAGATACGCAGTATTTT
CASSDSPRGSDTQYF
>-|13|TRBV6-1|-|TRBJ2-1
TGTGCCAGCAGGAGGGTATCCTACAATGAGCAGTTCTTC
CASRRVSYNEQFF
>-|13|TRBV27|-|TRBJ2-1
TGTGCCAGCAGTCCACAAGTCGTCGATGAGCAGTTCTTC
CASSPQVVDEQFF
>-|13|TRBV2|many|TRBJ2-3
TGTGCCAGCCGGAGGGATTACACAGATACGCAGTATTTT
CASRRDYTDTQYF
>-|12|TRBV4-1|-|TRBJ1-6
TGCGCCAGCAGCCAATCCGAATCACCCCTCCACTTT
CASSQSESPLHF
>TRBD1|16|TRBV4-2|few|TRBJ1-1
TGTGCCAGCAGCCATCCCCCGTCAGGGGGCAGGACTGAAGCTTTCTTT
CASSHPPSGGRTEAFF
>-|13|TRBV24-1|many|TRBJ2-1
TGTGCCACCAGTGACTTGACAAACCATGAGCAGTTCTTC
CATSDLTNHEQFF
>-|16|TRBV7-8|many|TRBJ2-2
TGTGCCAGCAGCTTAGTTCTGAAAACGAACACCGGGGAGCTGTTTTTT
CASSLVLKTNTGELFF
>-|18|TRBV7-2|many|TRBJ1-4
TGTGCCAGCGCACTGAGAGGGGGGGCTGGGGCAACTAATGAAAAACTGTTTTTT
CASALRGGAGATNEKLFF
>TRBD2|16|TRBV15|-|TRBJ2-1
TGTGCCACCAGCAGAGATTTGACTAGCGGGGGCGATGAGCAGTTCTTC
CATSRDLTSGGDEQFF
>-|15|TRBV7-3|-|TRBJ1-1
TGTGCCAGCAGCTTAACTGCGCCAGGTCGCACTGAAGCTTTCTTT
CASSLTAPGRTEAFF
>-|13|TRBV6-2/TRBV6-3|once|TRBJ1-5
TGTGCCAGCAGTGAAGTCATCGGTCAGCCCCAGCATTTT
CASSEVIGQPQHF
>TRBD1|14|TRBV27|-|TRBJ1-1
TGTGCCAGCAGTGCGACAGGGGCCAATACTGAAGCTTTCTTT
CASSATGANTEAFF